This paragraph reports one T cell receptor beta chain. Its antigen is not yet known. Base qualities are not provided; no much larger clone lies one nucleotide away. These data are taken from a study of radiotherapy plus CTLA-4 blockade in lung cancer (dated by TCRdb to the late 2010s). In terms of the full investigation: Among the enrolled patients, 15% to 20% had an objective response, and about 29% reached disease control. The study at large found these results: TCR clones derived from tumors expanded in peripheral blood after treatment with radiotherapy and ipilimumab. The strongest predictors of response were reported to be early dynamic shifts in blood T cell clones along with a rise in serum interferon-beta following radiation.

Looking up the germline V gene yields CDR1 LGHNA and CDR2 YNFKEQ. V is shortened by 3 bases, J by 2 bases, and the region joining them spans 20 bases. The CDR3 covers 18 residues, taking in both the cysteine and the phenylalanine. Only the CDR3 portion is preserved as DNA: 54 bases, with reading frame beginning at the first base. The protocol used for the library was the immunoSEQ multiplex PCR assay. TCRdb limited this immuneACCESS table to in-frame rearrangements with V and J called. A share of clones is missing; checked studies link under half to unresolved V genes, and the rest is unexplained. This sample gives under 65,000 clones in total; about three quarters of them show up just once. The top ten hold 2% to 3% of the sample. Focal radiation therapy combined with CTLA-4 blockade (ipilimumab) was tested in patients with chemo-refractory metastatic non-small-cell lung cancer.

The clonotype was recovered from a human donor with non-small cell lung cancer whose response to radiotherapy plus ipilimumab could not be evaluated. Specimen: peripheral blood, collected from a patient treated with radiotherapy plus ipilimumab. The chain joins TRBV4-2 to TRBJ2-1, with the D gene not clear enough to name. The DNA reads TGTGCCAGCAGCCAGATATTAGGAATGACACCCACCTACAATGAGCAGTTCTTC. Translated, this gives CASSQILGMTPTYNEQFF.